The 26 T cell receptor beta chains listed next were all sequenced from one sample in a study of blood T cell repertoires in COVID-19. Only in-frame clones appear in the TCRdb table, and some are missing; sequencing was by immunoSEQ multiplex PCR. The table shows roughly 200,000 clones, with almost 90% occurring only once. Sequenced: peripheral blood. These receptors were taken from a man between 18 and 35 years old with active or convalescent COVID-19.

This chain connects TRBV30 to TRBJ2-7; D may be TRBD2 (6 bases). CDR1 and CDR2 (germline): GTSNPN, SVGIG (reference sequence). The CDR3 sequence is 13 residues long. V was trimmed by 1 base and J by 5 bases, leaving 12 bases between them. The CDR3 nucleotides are TGTGCCTGGAGTGGCGGGGTTGGTGACGAGCAGTACTTC. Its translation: CAWSGGVGDEQYF.

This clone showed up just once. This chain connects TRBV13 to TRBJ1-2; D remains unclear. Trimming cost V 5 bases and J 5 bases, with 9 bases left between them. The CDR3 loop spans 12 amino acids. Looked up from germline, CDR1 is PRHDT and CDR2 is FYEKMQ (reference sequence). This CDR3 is CASSPGRYGYTF. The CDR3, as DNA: TGTGCCAGCAGCCCCGGGAGGTATGGCTACACCTTC.

The CDR3: CASSLAVTSFPPDEQFF. The CDR3 DNA reads as TGTGCCAGCAGCTTAGCAGTGACTAGTTTCCCCCCGGACGAGCAGTTCTTC. V and J are TRBV7-8 and TRBJ2-1; D may be TRBD2 (6 bases). CDR1 SGHVS and CDR2 FQNEAQ come from the germline V gene. V was pared by 0 bases and J by 10 bases, with 22 bases between. This CDR3 is built from 17 residues.

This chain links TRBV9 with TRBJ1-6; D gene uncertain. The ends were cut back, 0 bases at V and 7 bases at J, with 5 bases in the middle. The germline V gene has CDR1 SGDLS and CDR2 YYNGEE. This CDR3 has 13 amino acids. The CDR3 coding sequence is TGTGCCAGCAGCGTAGGGGCCAATTCACCCCTCCACTTT. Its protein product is CASSVGANSPLHF.

This CDR3 reads CASSPRTGALYEQYF. The CDR3 DNA reads TGTGCCAGCAGCCCACGGACAGGCGCCCTCTACGAGCAGTACTTC. The gene calls are TRBV3-1 (or the pseudogene TRBV3-2) and TRBJ2-7; 7 bases match TRBD1. With 4 bases clipped from V and 3 bases from J, the junction kept 9 bases outside the gene matches. The length of the CDR3 is 15 residues. The V gene's germline CDR1 is LGHDT and CDR2 YNNKEL (reference sequence).

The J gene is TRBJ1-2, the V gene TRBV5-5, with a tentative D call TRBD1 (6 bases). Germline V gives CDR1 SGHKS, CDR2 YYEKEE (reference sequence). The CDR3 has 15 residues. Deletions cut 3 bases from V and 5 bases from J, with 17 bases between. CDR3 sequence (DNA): TGTGCCAGCAGCTGGGATCCAGGGGAGAGGTATGGCTACACCTTC. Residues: CASSWDPGERYGYTF.

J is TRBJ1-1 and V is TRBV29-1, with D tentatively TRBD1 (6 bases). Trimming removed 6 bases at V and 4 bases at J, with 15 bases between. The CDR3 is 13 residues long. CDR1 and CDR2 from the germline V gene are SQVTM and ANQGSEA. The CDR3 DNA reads TGCAGCGTGGTACAGGGTCAGGGCACTGAAGCTTTCTTT. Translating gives CSVVQGQGTEAFF.

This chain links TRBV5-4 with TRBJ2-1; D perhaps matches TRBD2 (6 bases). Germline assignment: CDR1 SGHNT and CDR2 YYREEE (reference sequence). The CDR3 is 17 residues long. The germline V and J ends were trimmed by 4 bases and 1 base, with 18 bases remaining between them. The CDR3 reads CASSPPGARESYNEQFF. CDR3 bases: TGTGCCAGCAGCCCTCCGGGAGCGCGAGAGTCCTACAATGAGCAGTTCTTC. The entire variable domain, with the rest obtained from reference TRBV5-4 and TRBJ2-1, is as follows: ETGVTQSPTHLIKTRGQQVTLRCSSQSGHNTVSWYQQALGQGPQFIFQYYREEENGRGNFPPRFSGLQFPNYSSELNVNALELDDSALYLCASSPPGARESYNEQFFGPGTRLTVL.

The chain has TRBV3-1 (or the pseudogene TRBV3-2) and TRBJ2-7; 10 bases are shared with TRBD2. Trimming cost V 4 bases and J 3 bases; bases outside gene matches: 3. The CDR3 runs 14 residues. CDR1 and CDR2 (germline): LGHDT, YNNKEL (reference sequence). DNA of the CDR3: TGTGCCAGCAGCCGAAGCGGGGGGGTCTACGAGCAGTACTTC. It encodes CASSRSGGVYEQYF.

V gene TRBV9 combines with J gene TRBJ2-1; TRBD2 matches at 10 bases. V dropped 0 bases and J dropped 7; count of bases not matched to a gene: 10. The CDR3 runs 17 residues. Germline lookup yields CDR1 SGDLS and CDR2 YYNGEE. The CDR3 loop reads CASSVASVLAGRNEQFF. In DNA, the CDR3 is TGTGCCAGCAGCGTAGCGTCTGTACTAGCGGGACGGAATGAGCAGTTCTTC.

The CDR3: CASSVGTSYGYTF. For the CDR3, the DNA is TGTGCCAGCAGCGTCGGGACAAGCTATGGCTACACCTTC. The chain couples TRBV6-5 to TRBJ1-2; D perhaps matches TRBD1 (6 bases). CDR1 and CDR2 (germline): MNHEY, SVGAGI. The V gene lost 6 bases and the J gene lost 4 bases, with 12 bases spanning the gap. The CDR3 has 13 residues.

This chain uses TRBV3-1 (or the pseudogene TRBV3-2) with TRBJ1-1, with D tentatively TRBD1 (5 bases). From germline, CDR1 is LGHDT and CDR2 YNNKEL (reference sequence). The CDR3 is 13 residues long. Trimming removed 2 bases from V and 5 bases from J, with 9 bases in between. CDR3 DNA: TGTGCCAGCAGCCAAAGGGGTGGTACTGAAGCTTTCTTT. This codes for CASSQRGGTEAFF.

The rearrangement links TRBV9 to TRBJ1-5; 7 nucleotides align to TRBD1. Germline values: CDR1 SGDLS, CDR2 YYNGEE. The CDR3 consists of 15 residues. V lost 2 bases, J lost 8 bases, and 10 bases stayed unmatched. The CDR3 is CASSVEGQSWEPQHF. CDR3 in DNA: TGTGCCAGCAGCGTGGAGGGACAGTCCTGGGAGCCCCAGCATTTT.

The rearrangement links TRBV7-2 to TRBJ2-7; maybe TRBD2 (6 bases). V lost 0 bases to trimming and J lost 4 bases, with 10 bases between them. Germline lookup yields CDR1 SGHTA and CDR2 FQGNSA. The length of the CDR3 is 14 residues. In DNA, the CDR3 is TGTGCCAGCAGCTTAGCCCTGGGACTTTACGAGCAGTACTTC. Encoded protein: CASSLALGLYEQYF.

DNA of the CDR3: TGTGCCATCAGTGGGGGAGAAGCTGAGCAGTTCTTC. Protein: CAISGGEAEQFF. The rearrangement links TRBV10-3 to TRBJ2-1; weak D call: TRBD2 (5 bases). CDR1 and CDR2 (germline): ENHRY, SYGVKD. The CDR3 spans 12 residues. The V and J ends lost 4 bases and 9 bases respectively, with 10 bases between them.

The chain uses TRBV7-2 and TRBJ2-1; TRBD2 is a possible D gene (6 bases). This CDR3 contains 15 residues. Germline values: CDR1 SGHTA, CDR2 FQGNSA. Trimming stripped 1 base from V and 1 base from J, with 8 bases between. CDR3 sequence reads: CASSLGGGSYNEQFF. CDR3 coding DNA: TGTGCCAGCAGCTTAGGGGGAGGTTCCTACAATGAGCAGTTCTTC.

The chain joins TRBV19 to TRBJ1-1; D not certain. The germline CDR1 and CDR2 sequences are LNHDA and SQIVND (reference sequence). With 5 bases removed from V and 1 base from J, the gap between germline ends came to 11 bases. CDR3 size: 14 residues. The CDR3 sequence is CASSPAHTNTEAFF. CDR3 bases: TGTGCCAGTAGTCCCGCACATACGAACACTGAAGCTTTCTTT.

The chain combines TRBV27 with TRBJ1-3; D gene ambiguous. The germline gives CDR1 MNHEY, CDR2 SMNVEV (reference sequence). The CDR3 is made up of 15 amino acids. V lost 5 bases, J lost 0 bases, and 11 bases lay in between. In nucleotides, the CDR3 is TGTGCCAGCAGTCCTAACCCTTACTCTGGAAACACCATATATTTT. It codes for CASSPNPYSGNTIYF.

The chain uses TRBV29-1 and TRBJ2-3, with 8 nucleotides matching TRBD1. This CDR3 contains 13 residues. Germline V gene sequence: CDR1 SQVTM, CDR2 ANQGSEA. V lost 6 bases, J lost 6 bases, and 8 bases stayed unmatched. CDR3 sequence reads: CSVNSGQGDTQYF. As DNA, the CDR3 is TGCAGCGTGAACAGCGGACAGGGTGATACGCAGTATTTT.

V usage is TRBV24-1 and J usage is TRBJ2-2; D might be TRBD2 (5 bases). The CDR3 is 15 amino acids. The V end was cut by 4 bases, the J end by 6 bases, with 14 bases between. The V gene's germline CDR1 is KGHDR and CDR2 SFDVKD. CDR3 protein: CATSDPTKGPGELFF. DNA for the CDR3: TGTGCCACCAGTGACCCGACTAAGGGTCCCGGGGAGCTGTTTTTT.

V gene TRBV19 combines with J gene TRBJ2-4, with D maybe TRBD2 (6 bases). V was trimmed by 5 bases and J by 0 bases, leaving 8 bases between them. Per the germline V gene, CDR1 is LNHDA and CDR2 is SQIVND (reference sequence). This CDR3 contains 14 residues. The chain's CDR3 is CASSGGVAKNIQYF. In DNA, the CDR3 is TGTGCCAGTAGTGGCGGGGTAGCCAAAAACATTCAGTACTTC.

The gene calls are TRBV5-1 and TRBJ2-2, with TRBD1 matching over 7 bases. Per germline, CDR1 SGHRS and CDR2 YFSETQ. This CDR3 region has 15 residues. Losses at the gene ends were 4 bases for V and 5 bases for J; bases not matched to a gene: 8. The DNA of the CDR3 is TGCGCCAGCAGCGCCAGGACAGGACTGACCGGGGAGCTGTTTTTT. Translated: CASSARTGLTGELFF.

CDR3 in DNA: TGTGCCAGCAGCTCCTTAAAGGGGACCGGGGAGCTGTTTTTT. Its translation: CASSSLKGTGELFF. The chain employs TRBV11-3 and TRBJ2-2; D is perhaps TRBD1 (5 bases). The CDR3 is 14 amino acids. The V gene's germline CDR1 is SGHNT and CDR2 YENEEA. The V end was cut by 4 bases, the J end by 5 bases, with 11 bases between.

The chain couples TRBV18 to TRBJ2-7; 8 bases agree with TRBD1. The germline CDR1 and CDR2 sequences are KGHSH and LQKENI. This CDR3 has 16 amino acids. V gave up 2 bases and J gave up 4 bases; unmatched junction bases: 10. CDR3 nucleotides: TGTGCCAGCTCACCAGCAGGACAGGGCAATCGTTACGAGCAGTACTTC. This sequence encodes CASSPAGQGNRYEQYF.

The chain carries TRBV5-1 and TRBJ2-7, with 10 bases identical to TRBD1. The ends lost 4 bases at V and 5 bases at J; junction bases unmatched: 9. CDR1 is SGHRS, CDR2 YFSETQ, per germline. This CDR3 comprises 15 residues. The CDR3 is CASSPGGTGAHEQYF. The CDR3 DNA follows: TGCGCCAGCAGCCCTGGGGGGACAGGGGCCCACGAGCAGTACTTC.

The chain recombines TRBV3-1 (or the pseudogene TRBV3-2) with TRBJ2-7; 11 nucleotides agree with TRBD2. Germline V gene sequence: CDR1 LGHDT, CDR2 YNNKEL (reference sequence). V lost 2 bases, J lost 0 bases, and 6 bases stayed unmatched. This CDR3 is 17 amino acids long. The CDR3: CASSQLIAGGISYEQYF. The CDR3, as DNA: TGTGCCAGCAGCCAACTTATAGCGGGAGGGATCTCCTACGAGCAGTACTTC.